Following are 17 T cell receptor beta chains from one sample sequenced in a study of shared clonotypes between healthy human individuals. The repertoire was sequenced with immunoSEQ multiplex PCR; TCRdb's copy has only in-frame clones and lacks some. The table lists about 2 million clones, around 96% of them singletons, with approximately 1% in the top ten. Naivety among CD8 cells was defined by CD45RO negativity and positive CCR7 selection, thereby excluding terminally differentiated effector memory CD45RA+ cells. Material: naive CD8+ T cells sorted from blood. The source is a young man in good health.

The V call is TRBV6-1, the J call TRBJ1-1, with D possibly TRBD1 on 6 matching bases. The CDR3 sequence is 15 residues long. V was pared by 6 bases and J by 3 bases, with 17 bases between. Germline V CDR1 and CDR2: MNHNS, SASEGT. The DNA of the CDR3 is TGTGCCAGCAGCCTCAAACAGGGTAGGGACACTGAAGCTTTCTTT. Translating it yields CASSLKQGRDTEAFF.

CDR3 residues: CASSHLQGDLPAYEQYF. CDR3 coding DNA: TGTGCCAGCAGCCACCTGCAGGGTGACCTTCCCGCCTACGAGCAGTACTTC. The gene calls are TRBV7-8 and TRBJ2-7; D perhaps matches TRBD1 (5 bases). This CDR3 is 17 amino acids long. The V gene's germline CDR1 is SGHVS and CDR2 FQNEAQ. V lost 5 bases to trimming and J lost 2 bases, with 22 bases between them.

The V and J genes are TRBV6-5 and TRBJ2-7; TRBD2 might be the D (5 bases). From germline, CDR1 is MNHEY and CDR2 SVGAGI. The CDR3 is 13 amino acids. Trimming left V 2 bases short and J 7 bases short, with 12 bases between. The CDR3 loop reads CASSYVGMGEQYF. In DNA, the CDR3 is TGTGCCAGCAGTTACGTCGGGATGGGGGAGCAGTACTTC.

This chain connects TRBV7-9 to TRBJ2-2; 10 bases align to TRBD2. The germline V gene has CDR1 SEHNR and CDR2 FQNEAQ (reference sequence). This CDR3 region has 17 residues. V was pared by 0 bases and J by 2 bases, with 3 bases of the junction left unmatched. CDR3 residues: CASSLAASGGNTGELFF. The CDR3 DNA reads as TGTGCCAGCAGCTTAGCTGCTAGCGGGGGAAACACCGGGGAGCTGTTTTTT.

Details on this clone: Other DNA sequences in the sample encode the same CDR3. The CDR3 spells CASSQDRGSYEQYF. CDR3 in DNA: TGCGCCAGCAGCCAAGATCGTGGGTCCTACGAGCAGTACTTC. The chain couples TRBV4-3 to TRBJ2-7, with D unresolved. This CDR3 contains 14 residues. Trimming took off 0 bases at V and 1 base at J, with 7 bases between the two ends. CDR1 and CDR2 from the germline V gene are LGHNA and YSLEER.

V gene TRBV11-3 combines with J gene TRBJ2-3; 7 nucleotides line up with TRBD2. J was trimmed by 6 bases and V by 5 bases; bases with no gene match: 5. Germline V gene data show CDR1 as SGHNT and CDR2 as YENEEA. The CDR3 is 13 residues long. CDR3 coding DNA: TGTGCCAGCAGCCGGGGGGATGGGGATACGCAGTATTTT. Translating gives CASSRGDGDTQYF.

This chain joins TRBV27 and TRBJ1-1, with D hard to call. V lost 2 bases to trimming and J lost 4 bases, with 8 bases between them. The CDR3 length is 13 residues. CDR1 and CDR2 (germline): MNHEY, SMNVEV (reference sequence). The CDR3 nucleotides read TGTGCCAGCAGTTTACTTCCCGCCACTGAAGCTTTCTTT. Its protein product is CASSLLPATEAFF.

In regard to this clone: The sample holds other DNA sequences that translate to the same CDR3. This chain joins TRBV4-3 and TRBJ1-2; TRBD1 is a possible D gene (5 bases). Germline-derived CDR1 and CDR2 are LGHNA and YSLEER. The CDR3 is 15 residues long. The germline V and J ends were trimmed by 0 bases and 1 base, with 9 bases remaining between them. CDR3 loop: CASSQDSGGNYGYTF. The CDR3 DNA sequence: TGCGCCAGCAGCCAAGATAGCGGGGGTAACTATGGCTACACCTTC.

The chain links TRBV5-6 to TRBJ2-5, with a tentative D call TRBD2 (6 bases). The germline CDR1 and CDR2 sequences are SGHDT and YYEEEE. Trimming left V 4 bases short and J 1 base short, with 14 bases between. This CDR3 comprises 15 residues. DNA of the CDR3: TGTGCCAGCAGCCTCGTGGGGGGAGCCCAAGAGACCCAGTACTTC. It specifies CASSLVGGAQETQYF. Variable domain in full (rest from reference TRBV5-6 and TRBJ2-5): DAGVTQSPTHLIKTRGQQVTLRCSPKSGHDTVSWYQQALGQGPQFIFQYYEEEERQRGNFPDRFSGHQFPNYSSELNVNALLLGDSALYLCASSLVGGAQETQYFGPGTRLLVL.

V is TRBV19 and J is TRBJ1-1; D gene ambiguous. Trimming removed 5 bases from V and 2 bases from J, with 3 bases in between. Germline loops: CDR1 LNHDA, CDR2 SQIVND (reference sequence). The CDR3 is made up of 11 amino acids. The CDR3 protein is CASSDNTEAFF. In nucleotides, the CDR3 is TGTGCCAGTAGTGATAACACTGAAGCTTTCTTT.

V usage is TRBV5-6 and J usage is TRBJ1-2, with D possibly matching TRBD1 (6 bases). This CDR3 is 14 amino acids long. Germline lookup yields CDR1 SGHDT and CDR2 YYEEEE. V shed 3 bases and J shed 2 bases, with 11 bases lying between them. The CDR3: CASSWTEGNYGYTF. CDR3 nucleotide sequence: TGTGCCAGCAGCTGGACAGAGGGAAACTATGGCTACACCTTC.

V and J are TRBV28 and TRBJ2-1; D gene ambiguous. Between the trimmed V and J ends, which lost 2 bases and 2 bases, there was a span of 10 bases. The germline CDR1 and CDR2 sequences are MDHEN and SYDVKM. The CDR3 has 15 amino acids. This CDR3 is CASSLIGSAYNEQFF. The CDR3 DNA is TGTGCCAGCAGTTTAATTGGTTCGGCCTACAATGAGCAGTTCTTC. The full variable domain, in which reference TRBV28 and TRBJ2-1 provide the parts outside the CDR3, is DVKVTQSSRYLVKRTGEKVFLECVQDMDHENMFWYRQDPGLGLRLIYFSYDVKMKEKGDIPEGYSVSREKKERFSLILESASTNQTSMYLCASSLIGSAYNEQFFGPGTRLTVL.

Details on this clone: The sample holds other DNA sequences that translate to the same CDR3. The chain carries TRBV4-1 and TRBJ2-5; a weak D match, TRBD1 (5 bases). Looked up from germline, CDR1 is MGHRA and CDR2 is YSYEKL. The CDR3 is made up of 14 amino acids. The V and J ends lost 3 bases and 1 base respectively, with 9 bases between them. The CDR3 is CASSQARGQETQYF. Here the CDR3 DNA reads TGCGCCAGCAGCCAGGCTAGGGGCCAAGAGACCCAGTACTTC.

The chain employs TRBV7-2 and TRBJ2-1; the D gene is possibly TRBD2 (6 bases). The CDR3 spans 12 residues. V lost 5 bases to trimming and J lost 7 bases, with 9 bases between them. Germline V gene lookup returns CDR1 SGHTA and CDR2 FQGNSA. This CDR3 is CASSHGGNEQFF. The CDR3 coding sequence is TGTGCCAGCAGCCATGGGGGGAATGAGCAGTTCTTC.

This chain joins TRBV9 and TRBJ2-1, with 14 bases aligning to TRBD2. Germline V gene sequence: CDR1 SGDLS, CDR2 YYNGEE. This CDR3 has 16 amino acids. V shed 2 bases, J shed 7 bases, and the junction held 5 bases outside the gene matches. CDR3 nucleotide sequence: TGTGCCAGCAGCGTTTTGACTAGCGGGAGGGATAATGAGCAGTTCTTC. Translation: CASSVLTSGRDNEQFF.

The chain recombines TRBV4-2 with TRBJ2-3; TRBD2 agrees at 9 bases. The CDR3 runs 16 residues. From germline, CDR1 is LGHNA and CDR2 YNFKEQ. The V and J ends lost 2 bases and 2 bases, in that order; junction bases with no gene match: 5. CDR3 in amino acids: CASSQFSGGYTDTQYF. DNA for the CDR3: TGTGCCAGCAGCCAATTTAGCGGGGGATACACAGATACGCAGTATTTT.

This CDR3 is CAISHPGAVKGPGELFF. The CDR3 DNA is TGTGCCATCAGTCACCCGGGGGCAGTTAAGGGACCCGGGGAGCTGTTTTTT. The gene calls are TRBV10-3 and TRBJ2-2; D is tentatively TRBD1 or TRBD2 (6 bases each). The CDR3 covers 17 residues. V was trimmed by 5 bases and J by 6 bases, leaving 22 bases between them. Germline V gene sequence: CDR1 ENHRY, CDR2 SYGVKD.